These 18 T cell receptor beta chains share one sample of origin, sequenced in a study of identical twins. Each CDR3 protein is one row after TCRdb ran MiXCR on the 5' RACE reads. The sample contains roughly 690,000 distinct CDR3 sequences, approximately 6% of which appear only once. The sample was naive T cells sorted from blood. Receptor source: a man in his late teens or twenties in good health.

Ten or more counts support this clonotype. The CDR3 DNA sequence: TGTGCCAGCCGACTAGCGGGAGCGGAGACCCAGTACTTC. This sequence encodes CASRLAGAETQYF. This chain uses TRBV6-1 with TRBJ2-5, with 12 bases aligning to TRBD2. The V segment lost 8 bases and the J segment 5 bases; nucleotides outside the gene matches: 3. Germline V gene lookup returns CDR1 MNHNS and CDR2 SASEGT. The CDR3 runs 13 residues.

This clonotype came up many times. The CDR3: CASSTGRPAPYNEQFF. The CDR3, as DNA: TGTGCCAGCAGCACAGGGAGACCGGCTCCCTACAATGAGCAGTTCTTC. The chain is built from TRBV9 and TRBJ2-1; possibly TRBD1 for D (6 bases). Germline-derived CDR1 and CDR2 are SGDLS and YYNGEE. This CDR3 has 16 residues. V was shortened by 4 bases and J by 2 bases, with 16 bases between the two germline ends. Looking up the rest from reference TRBV9 and TRBJ2-1 gives the full variable domain: DSGVTQTPKHLITATGQRVTLRCSPRSGDLSVYWYQQSLDQGLQFLIQYYNGEERAKGNILERFSAQQFPDLHSELNLSSLELGDSALYFCASSTGRPAPYNEQFFGPGTRLTVL.

This clonotype was seen repeatedly, ten times or more. This sequence joins TRBV6-2 or TRBV6-3 and TRBJ2-1; TRBD1 matches at 8 bases. The CDR3 is made up of 13 amino acids. Germline assignment: CDR1 MNHEY and CDR2 SVGEGT. Unmatched junction bases numbered 10, after V lost 6 bases and J lost 12 bases. This chain's CDR3 is CASRRQGRTGQFF. CDR3 coding DNA: TGTGCCAGCAGACGACAGGGGAGGACTGGGCAGTTCTTC.

The CDR3 DNA sequence: TGCAGTGCTAGAGATGATGGTTTCAGCGGGAGCATCTACAATGAGCAGTTCTTC. Translated, it gives CSARDDGFSGSIYNEQFF. The V and J genes are TRBV20-1 and TRBJ2-1, with TRBD2 matching 8 bases. J gave up 3 bases and V 0 bases, and 13 bases lay outside the gene matches. Germline CDR1 and CDR2: DFQATT and SNEGSKA (reference sequence). The CDR3 spans 18 residues.

This clonotype turned up a few times. The J gene is TRBJ2-7, the V gene TRBV6-1; a possible D gene is TRBD2 (5 bases). V lost 3 bases and J 0 bases, leaving 21 bases between the germline ends. Germline CDR1 reads MNHNS; CDR2 reads SASEGT. This CDR3 has 18 residues. The CDR3 region has the DNA TGTGCCAGCAGTGAGACCACGGTTCAAGCGGAGCCCTCCTACGAGCAGTACGTC. Amino acids: CASSETTVQAEPSYEQYV.

The rearrangement joins TRBV5-1 to TRBJ2-7, with D perhaps matching TRBD1 or TRBD2 (5 bases each). From germline, CDR1 is SGHRS and CDR2 YFSETQ. V was clipped by 5 bases and J by 4 bases, with 13 bases between them. The CDR3 has 13 residues. The CDR3 protein is CASSRDGQYEQYV. For the CDR3, the DNA is TGCGCCAGCAGTCGGGACGGGCAGTACGAGCAGTACGTC.

This clonotype occurred many times. The chain couples TRBV20-1 to TRBJ1-4; D is unresolved. The CDR3 extends over 13 amino acids. Trimming took off 6 bases at V and 8 bases at J, with 16 bases between the two ends. Looked up from germline, CDR1 is DFQATT and CDR2 is SNEGSKA (reference sequence). CDR3 loop: CSAAGGRGEKLFF. CDR3 coding DNA: TGCAGTGCAGCGGGAGGCCGGGGAGAAAAACTGTTTTTT.

This clonotype has a count of ten or more. The genes are TRBV29-1 and TRBJ1-5; 8 bases are shared with TRBD1. V lost 4 bases, J lost 6 bases, and 5 bases stayed unmatched. Germline V lookup: CDR1 SQVTM, CDR2 ANQGSEA. The CDR3 extends over 13 amino acids. As DNA, the CDR3 is TGCAGCGTTGGTGGACAGGGCACTCAGCCCCAGCATTTT. Its protein product is CSVGGQGTQPQHF.

This clonotype occurred a few times. The chain is built from TRBV29-1 and TRBJ1-2; D not certain. This CDR3 is 12 amino acids long. CDR1 and CDR2 from the germline V gene are SQVTM and ANQGSEA. V dropped 3 bases and J dropped 7 bases, with 12 bases sitting between them. The CDR3 DNA is TGCAGCGTTGACGGGCAGCGTTCTGGCTACACCTTC. This codes for CSVDGQRSGYTF. The full variable domain, its missing parts supplied by reference TRBV29-1 and TRBJ1-2, is SAVISQKPSRDICQRGTSLTIQCQVDSQVTMMFWYRQQPGQSLTLIATANQGSEATYESGFVIDKFPISRPNLTFSTLTVSNMSPEDSSIYLCSVDGQRSGYTFGSGTRLTVV.

This clonotype came up many times. The gene calls are TRBV29-1 and TRBJ1-4; unclear D gene. The CDR3 is made up of 12 amino acids. The V end lost 7 bases, the J end lost 8 bases, and 14 bases lay between the germline ends. Germline V gene lookup returns CDR1 SQVTM and CDR2 ANQGSEA. The DNA of the CDR3 is TGCAGCGCACTTGAAGAACGAGAAAAACTGTTTTTT. As protein: CSALEEREKLFF.

This clonotype was observed many times. This chain links TRBV6-4 with TRBJ2-2; 10 nucleotides match TRBD2. Germline CDR1 and CDR2: MRHNA and SNTAGT. J gave up 6 bases and V 0 bases, and 7 bases lay outside the gene matches. This CDR3 contains 17 residues. The chain's CDR3 is CASSDSRLAGVPGELFF. CDR3 DNA: TGTGCCAGCAGTGACTCCAGGCTAGCGGGAGTTCCCGGGGAGCTGTTTTTT.

This clonotype turned up a few times. The chain has TRBV7-9 and TRBJ1-2; 11 positions agree with TRBD1. Germline V lookup: CDR1 SEHNR, CDR2 FQNEAQ (reference sequence). Losses at the gene ends were 6 bases for V and 5 bases for J; bases not matched to a gene: 2. The length of the CDR3 is 13 residues. This CDR3 is CASSGTGGYGYTF. The DNA for the CDR3 is TGTGCCAGCAGTGGGACAGGGGGTTATGGCTACACCTTC.

This clonotype was seen at least ten times. The chain uses TRBV6-1 and TRBJ1-2; D is perhaps TRBD1 (5 bases). Trimming shortened V by 7 bases and J by 3 bases, and 12 bases separated the two germline ends. This CDR3 is built from 13 residues. Germline V lookup: CDR1 MNHNS, CDR2 SASEGT. Written as DNA, the CDR3 is TGTGCCAGCAAGACAGTGGTTGACTATGGCTACACCTTC. This translates into CASKTVVDYGYTF.

This clonotype was seen many times. This sequence joins TRBV4-1 and TRBJ1-2; weak D call: TRBD1 (6 bases). CDR1 and CDR2 from the germline V gene are MGHRA and YSYEKL. V dropped 4 bases and J dropped 3 bases, with 9 bases sitting between them. The length of the CDR3 is 13 residues. CDR3 in amino acids: CASSPSGDYGYTF. The CDR3 DNA reads as TGCGCCAGCAGCCCCTCAGGGGACTATGGCTACACCTTC.

At least ten counts were recorded for this clonotype. CDR3 in amino acids: CASSLGQGVTYEQYF. CDR3 nucleotide sequence: TGTGCCAGCAGCCTTGGGCAGGGGGTTACCTACGAGCAGTACTTC. V gene TRBV6-1 combines with J gene TRBJ2-7; 7 nucleotides align to TRBD1. Germline V gene data show CDR1 as MNHNS and CDR2 as SASEGT. The CDR3 sequence is 15 residues long. V was pared by 6 bases and J by 2 bases, with 10 bases of the junction left unmatched.

The rearrangement joins TRBV10-3 to TRBJ2-7, with 7 bases identical to TRBD1. With V trimmed by 8 bases and J by 3 bases, 7 bases remained unmatched. Germline V gene lookup returns CDR1 ENHRY and CDR2 SYGVKD. The CDR3 is made up of 13 amino acids. This CDR3 is CAIESDRNYEQYF. CDR3 nucleotide sequence: TGTGCCATCGAGTCGGACAGGAACTACGAGCAGTACTTC.

This clonotype has just a few counts. The gene calls are TRBV6-4 and TRBJ1-2; D ambiguous. V was cut by 4 bases and J by 2 bases, with 8 bases left in between. CDR1 is MRHNA and CDR2 is SNTAGT in the germline V gene. This CDR3 region has 13 residues. In DNA, the CDR3 is TGTGCCAGCAGTGCCGGTCAGAACTATGGCTACACCTTC. Translated: CASSAGQNYGYTF.

Ten or more counts support this clonotype. This rearrangement joins TRBV20-1 to TRBJ2-5; D gene unclear. Germline V gene lookup returns CDR1 DFQATT and CDR2 SNEGSKA (reference sequence). V was cut by 1 base and J by 5 bases, with 14 bases left in between. This CDR3 has 14 residues. CDR3 sequence (DNA): TGCAGTGCTAGAGCCTCCGGTCCGTTTGAGACCCAGTACTTC. Its translation: CSARASGPFETQYF.